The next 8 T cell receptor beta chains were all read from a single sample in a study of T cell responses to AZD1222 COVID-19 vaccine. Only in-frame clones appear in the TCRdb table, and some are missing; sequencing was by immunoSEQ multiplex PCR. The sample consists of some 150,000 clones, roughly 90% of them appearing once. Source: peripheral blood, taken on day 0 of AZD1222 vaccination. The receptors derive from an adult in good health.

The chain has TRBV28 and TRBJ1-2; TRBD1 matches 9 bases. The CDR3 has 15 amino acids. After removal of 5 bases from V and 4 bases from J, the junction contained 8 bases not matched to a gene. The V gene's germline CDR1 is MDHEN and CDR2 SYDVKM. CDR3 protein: CASSIGGTGIYGYTF. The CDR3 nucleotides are TGTGCCAGCAGTATTGGGGGGACAGGGATCTATGGCTACACCTTC.

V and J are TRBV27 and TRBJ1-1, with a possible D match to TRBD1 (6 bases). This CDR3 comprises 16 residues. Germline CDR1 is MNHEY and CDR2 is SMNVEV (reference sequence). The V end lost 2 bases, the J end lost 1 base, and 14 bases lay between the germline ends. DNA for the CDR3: TGTGCCAGCAGTTTAAGGGGGGGCAGGACGAACACTGAAGCTTTCTTT. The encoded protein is CASSLRGGRTNTEAFF.

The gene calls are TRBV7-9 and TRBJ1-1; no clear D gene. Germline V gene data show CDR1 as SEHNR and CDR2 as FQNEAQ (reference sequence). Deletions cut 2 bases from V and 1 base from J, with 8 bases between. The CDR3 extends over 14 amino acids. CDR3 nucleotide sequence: TGTGCCAGCAGCTTATTCGGCGGGAACACTGAAGCTTTCTTT. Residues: CASSLFGGNTEAFF.

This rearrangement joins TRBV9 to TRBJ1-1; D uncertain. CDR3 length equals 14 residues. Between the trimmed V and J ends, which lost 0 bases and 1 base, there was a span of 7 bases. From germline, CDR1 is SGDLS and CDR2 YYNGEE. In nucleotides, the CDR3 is TGTGCCAGCAGCGTAGAGCTGGGGAACACTGAAGCTTTCTTT. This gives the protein CASSVELGNTEAFF.

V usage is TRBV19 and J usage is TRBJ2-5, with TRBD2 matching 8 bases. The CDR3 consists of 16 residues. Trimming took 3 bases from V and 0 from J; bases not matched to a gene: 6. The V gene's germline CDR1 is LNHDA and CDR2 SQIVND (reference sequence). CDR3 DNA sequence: TGTGCCAGTAGTATTTATGGCGGGGGGAACCAAGAGACCCAGTACTTC. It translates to CASSIYGGGNQETQYF.

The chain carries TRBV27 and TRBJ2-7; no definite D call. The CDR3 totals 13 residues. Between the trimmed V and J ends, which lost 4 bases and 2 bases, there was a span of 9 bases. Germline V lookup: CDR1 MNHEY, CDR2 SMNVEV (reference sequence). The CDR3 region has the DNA TGTGCCAGCAGTTACACGCCAGCCTACGAGCAGTACTTC. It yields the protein CASSYTPAYEQYF.

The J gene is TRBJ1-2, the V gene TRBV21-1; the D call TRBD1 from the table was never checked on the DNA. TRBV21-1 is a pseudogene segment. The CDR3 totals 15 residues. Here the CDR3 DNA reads TGTGCCAGCAGGAAAACGGGACAGGTCTCCTATGGCTACACCTTC. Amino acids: CASRKTGQVSYGYTF.

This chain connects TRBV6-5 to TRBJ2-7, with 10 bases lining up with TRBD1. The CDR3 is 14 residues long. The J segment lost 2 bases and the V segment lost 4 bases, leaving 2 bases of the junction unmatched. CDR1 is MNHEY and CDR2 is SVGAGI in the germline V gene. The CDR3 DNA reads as TGTGCCAGCAGTTTGGGACAGGGGACCTACGAGCAGTACTTC. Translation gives CASSLGQGTYEQYF.